This T cell receptor (beta chain) was recovered during a study of identical twins. Findings of the study overall: Out-of-frame beta chain sequences displayed weaker excess sharing between twins. Invariant populations such as MAIT and iNKT cells could partly muddle zero-insertion analyses. Twins shared out-of-frame alpha sequences with excess low generation probability.

This clonotype has more than one count but fewer than ten. Its specificity is unknown. TCRdb passed the 5' RACE reads through MiXCR, listing each CDR3 protein once. The sample holds roughly 290,000 distinct CDR3 sequences, roughly 9.7% seen once. The J segment lost 3 bases and the V segment lost 0 bases, leaving 7 bases of the junction unmatched. Germline lookup yields CDR1 LGHNA and CDR2 YSLEER. CDR3 size: 17 residues. These same data were also listed under a study on yellow fever vaccine responses in identical twins.

This receptor was taken from a woman between 18 and 29 years old in good health. The genes are TRBV4-3 and TRBJ2-1; 8 positions match TRBD1. The sample was CD8+ T cells sorted from blood. The CDR3: CASSQDRGTGLYNEQFF. The CDR3 coding sequence is TGCGCCAGCAGCCAAGATCGGGGGACAGGCCTCTACAATGAGCAGTTCTTC.